This T cell receptor (beta chain) stems from a study of cytomegalovirus exposure and HLA in healthy donors. General study findings and limits: Reportedly, HLA-A and HLA-B alleles of most subjects were accurately predicted from TCR beta. A previous analysis found most TCR beta V segments productive roughly 87% or roughly 30% of the time. It was in a later analysis that TCR association rates were seen to vary by HLA locus, highest for DRB1 and lowest for HLA-C.

A remark on this clone: The antigen is undetermined.

Looked up from germline, CDR1 is ENHRY and CDR2 is SYGVKD. The CDR3 totals 11 residues. V lost 10 bases and J lost 4, with 11 bases in between. The PCR employed 60 Vbeta primers together with 13 Jbeta primers. In the original analysis: The count from a later analysis was 79 million or so unique TCR beta chains, around 11 million of them shared. Sequenced by immunoSEQ multiplex PCR; TCRdb stores in-frame clones only, minus some. The V and J calls and clone size come from that table; D and trimming were worked out from the DNA. The table shows roughly 150,000 clones, with more than 70% occurring only once.

The TCR originated in a man aged 25-40 years in good health and CMV-seronegative. The chain has TRBV10-3 and TRBJ2-7, with D unclear. Sequencing used PBMCs. The DNA of the CDR3 is TGTGCCACCGGTGACTTTTACGAGCAGTACTTC. Amino acid sequence: CATGDFYEQYF.